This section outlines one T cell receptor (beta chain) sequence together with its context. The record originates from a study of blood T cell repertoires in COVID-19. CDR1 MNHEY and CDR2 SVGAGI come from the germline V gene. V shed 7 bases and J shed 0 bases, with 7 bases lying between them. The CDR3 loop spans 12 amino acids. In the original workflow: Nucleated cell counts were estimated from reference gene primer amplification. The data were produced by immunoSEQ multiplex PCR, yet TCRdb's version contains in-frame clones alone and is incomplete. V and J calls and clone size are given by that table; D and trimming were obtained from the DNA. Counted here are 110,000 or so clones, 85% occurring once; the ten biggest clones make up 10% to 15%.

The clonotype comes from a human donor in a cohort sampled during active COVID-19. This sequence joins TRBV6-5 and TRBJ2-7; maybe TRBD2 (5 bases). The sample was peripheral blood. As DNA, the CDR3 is TGTGCCAGCAAAGGGAGCTCCTACGAGCAGTACTTC. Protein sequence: CASKGSSYEQYF.